This T cell receptor (beta chain) originates from a study of T cell repertoires in cytomegalovirus infection. On the study more broadly: CMV infection plus the matching HLA type was flagged by public TCR beta signatures.

This clonotype was found many times. Its antigen remains unknown. Whole-study results and caveats: HLA-C-restricted CMV-specific TCR beta clonotypes were dominant in the ex vivo response. Summed public TCR beta family frequency identified CMV carriers bearing the relevant HLA.

V was trimmed by 3 bases and J by 4 bases, leaving 9 bases between them. This CDR3 region has 13 residues. One entry per CDR3 protein, called by TCRdb with MiXCR from the reads. Here the sample spans approximately 170,000 distinct CDR3 sequences, approximately 14% being singletons. V is TRBV12-3 or TRBV12-4 and J is TRBJ1-2; the D is unclear. The sequence derives from a human donor in good health (CMV status not recorded). Some clones in this sample may be carry-over from other donors' samples. Sequencing was performed on PBMCs. The CDR3 nucleotides read TGTGCCAGCAGTTTGGGTCGGCTCTATGGCTACACCTTC. It codes for CASSLGRLYGYTF.